The sequence of this T cell receptor beta chain was determined in a study of response to subunit inactivated influenza vaccine. TCRdb re-derived calls from the RT-PCR reads in MiXCR, one entry per CDR3 protein. Of approximately 290,000 distinct CDR3 sequences listed, about 20% were seen once; the top ten hold around 10%. Germline V gene data show CDR1 as PRHDT and CDR2 as FYEKMQ (reference sequence). CDR3 length: 14 residues. Trimming removed 0 bases from V and 6 bases from J; junction bases left unmatched: 3. The rearrangement joins TRBV13 to TRBJ2-7, with 9 bases that match TRBD2. The sequences come from PBMCs from blood, collected approximately 20 months after vaccination. This clonotype originated in a man aged 50 to 75 who received an inactivated influenza vaccine. The CDR3: CASSLGLAGSEQYF. Here the CDR3 DNA reads TGTGCCAGCAGCTTAGGACTAGCGGGTTCCGAGCAGTACTTC.